This T cell receptor beta chain appears in the sequencing data of a study of blood T cell repertoires in COVID-19. The germline CDR1 and CDR2 sequences are MNHEY and SVGAGI. Deletions cut 5 bases from V and 9 bases from J, with 17 bases between. This CDR3 contains 13 residues. Only in-frame clones appear in the TCRdb table, and some are missing; sequencing was by immunoSEQ multiplex PCR. The sample shows more than 200,000 clones, 84% of them seen only once. The sequencing sample was made of PBMCs or T cells enriched from blood (not recorded which). The V and J genes are TRBV6-5 and TRBJ2-7; weak D call: TRBD1 (6 bases). The TCR was taken from a man between 60 and 75 years old who had recovered from COVID-19. The CDR3 is CASSPRDTVWQYF. CDR3 nucleotide sequence: TGTGCCAGCAGTCCCCGGGACACCGTTTGGCAGTACTTC.